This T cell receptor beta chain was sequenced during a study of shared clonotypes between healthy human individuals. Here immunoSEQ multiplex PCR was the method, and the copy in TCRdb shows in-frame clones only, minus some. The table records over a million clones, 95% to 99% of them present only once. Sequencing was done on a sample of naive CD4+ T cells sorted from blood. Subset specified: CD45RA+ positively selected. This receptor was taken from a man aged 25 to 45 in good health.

CDR3 protein: CASSVEVAYEQFF. The CDR3 DNA sequence: TGTGCCAGCAGCGTAGAGGTGGCCTATGAGCAGTTCTTC. The chain links TRBV9 to TRBJ2-1; D remains ambiguous. V was cut by 0 bases and J by 8 bases, with 9 bases left in between. This CDR3 is built from 13 residues. Germline V gives CDR1 SGDLS, CDR2 YYNGEE.